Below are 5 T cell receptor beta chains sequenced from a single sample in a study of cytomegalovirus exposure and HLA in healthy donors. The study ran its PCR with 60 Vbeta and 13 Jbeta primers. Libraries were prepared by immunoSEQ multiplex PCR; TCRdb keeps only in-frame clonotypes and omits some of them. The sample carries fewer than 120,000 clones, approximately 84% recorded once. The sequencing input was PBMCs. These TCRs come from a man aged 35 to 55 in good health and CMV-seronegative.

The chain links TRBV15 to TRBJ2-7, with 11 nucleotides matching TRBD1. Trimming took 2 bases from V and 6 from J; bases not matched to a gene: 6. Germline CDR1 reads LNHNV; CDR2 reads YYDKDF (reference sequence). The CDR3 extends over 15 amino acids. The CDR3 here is CATSRPGQGAREQYF. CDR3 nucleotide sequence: TGTGCCACCAGCAGACCTGGACAGGGGGCGCGCGAGCAGTACTTC.

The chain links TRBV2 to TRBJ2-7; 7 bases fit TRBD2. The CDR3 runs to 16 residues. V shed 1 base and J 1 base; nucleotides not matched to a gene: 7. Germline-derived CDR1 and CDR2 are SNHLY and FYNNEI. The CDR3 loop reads CASSEGGVGGSYEQYF. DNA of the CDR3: TGTGCCAGCAGTGAAGGGGGGGTGGGAGGGTCCTACGAGCAGTACTTC.

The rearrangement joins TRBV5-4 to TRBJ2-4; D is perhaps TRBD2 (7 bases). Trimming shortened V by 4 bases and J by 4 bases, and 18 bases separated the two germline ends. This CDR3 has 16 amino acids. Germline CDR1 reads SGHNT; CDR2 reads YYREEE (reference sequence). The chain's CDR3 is CASSPFGGGPKNIQYF. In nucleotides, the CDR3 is TGTGCCAGCAGCCCCTTTGGCGGGGGCCCGAAAAACATTCAGTACTTC.

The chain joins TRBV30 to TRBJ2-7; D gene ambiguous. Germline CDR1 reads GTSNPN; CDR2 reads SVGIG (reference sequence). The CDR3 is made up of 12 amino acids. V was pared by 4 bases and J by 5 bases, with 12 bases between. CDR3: CAWTTTPHEQYF. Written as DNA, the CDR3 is TGTGCCTGGACCACTACCCCGCACGAGCAGTACTTC.

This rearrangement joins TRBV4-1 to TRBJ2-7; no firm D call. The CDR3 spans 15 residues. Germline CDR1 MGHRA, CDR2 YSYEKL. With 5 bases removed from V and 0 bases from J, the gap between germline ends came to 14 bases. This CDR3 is CASSSKIDNSYEQYF. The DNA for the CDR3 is TGCGCCAGCAGCTCCAAGATCGACAACTCCTACGAGCAGTACTTC.